This T cell receptor beta chain was recorded in a study of T cells in localized non-small cell lung cancer. Study conclusions and caveats: Among the top 100 tumor clones, a median about 57 appeared in adjacent lung.

Some clones are missing from TCRdb's copy, which holds only in-frame ones; the method was immunoSEQ multiplex PCR. The sample yields 35,000 to 45,000 clones, roughly three quarters seen once. The CDR3 covers 11 residues. Germline V lookup: CDR1 DFQATT, CDR2 SNEGSKA (reference sequence). V lost 5 bases and J 5 bases, leaving 9 bases between the germline ends. A note on this clone: The antigen remains unidentified.

The V call is TRBV20-1, the J call TRBJ2-5; D unresolved. The sequence was obtained from a woman aged 40-69 years with stage II squamous cell lung carcinoma. Source: PBMCs, taken before any cancer treatment. This chain's CDR3 is CSAYKGETQYF. CDR3 DNA: TGCAGTGCTTATAAAGGGGAGACCCAGTACTTC.